The 32 T cell receptor beta chains listed next were all sequenced from one sample in a study of CD8 T cells in ankylosing spondylitis. These TCRs' antigens remain unknown. Study conclusions and caveats: Blood from ankylosing spondylitis patients appeared to carry a characteristic eight-variant TCR beta motif.

Each CDR3 protein is one row after TCRdb ran MiXCR on the 5' RACE reads. Among hundreds of thousands of distinct CDR3 sequences listed, about 13% were seen once. Material: blood, either unsorted or a sorted T cell fraction (not recorded which). These receptors were taken from a male donor with ankylosing spondylitis.

The gene calls are TRBV4-2 and TRBJ2-6; D is possibly TRBD1 (6 bases). This CDR3 contains 16 residues. Trimming cost V 4 bases and J 0 bases, with 10 bases left between them. CDR1 LGHNA and CDR2 YNFKEQ come from the germline V gene. The CDR3 coding sequence is TGTGCCAGCAGCCCGGACAGTAACTCTGGGGCCAACGTCCTGACTTTC. Its translation: CASSPDSNSGANVLTF.

There are many counts of this clonotype. The V call is TRBV27, the J call TRBJ1-2; 9 nucleotides agree with TRBD1. CDR3 size: 12 residues. Germline assignment: CDR1 MNHEY and CDR2 SMNVEV (reference sequence). With 5 bases clipped from V and 7 bases from J, the junction kept 2 bases outside the gene matches. The CDR3 DNA sequence: TGTGCCAGCAGTACAGGGGGCTCTGGCTACACCTTC. Translation gives CASSTGGSGYTF.

This chain joins TRBV3-1 and TRBJ2-5; no clear D gene. Per germline, CDR1 LGHDT and CDR2 YNNKEL (reference sequence). The CDR3 runs 14 residues. The ends were cut back, 0 bases at V and 4 bases at J, with 9 bases in the middle. The DNA of the CDR3 is TGTGCCAGCAGCCAAGAGATGGGAAGAGAGACCCAGTACTTC. It encodes CASSQEMGRETQYF.

V gene TRBV20-1 combines with J gene TRBJ2-7; TRBD1 matches 9 bases. V lost 5 bases to trimming and J lost 7 bases; unmatched junction nucleotides: 6. Germline values: CDR1 DFQATT, CDR2 SNEGSKA (reference sequence). CDR3 length: 12 residues. The CDR3 DNA reads TGCAGTGCTCAGACAGGGGGAAGAGAGCAGTACGTC. Amino acid sequence: CSAQTGGREQYV.

This clonotype was seen more than once but under ten times. This chain joins TRBV20-1 and TRBJ2-5; D is possibly TRBD2 (5 bases). The CDR3 spans 14 residues. Trimming removed 6 bases from V and 2 bases from J, with 16 bases in between. From germline, CDR1 is DFQATT and CDR2 SNEGSKA (reference sequence). For the CDR3, the DNA is TGCAGTGCCAACCCGACTACTAGACAAGAGACCCAGTACTTC. This gives the protein CSANPTTRQETQYF.

The V gene is TRBV7-2, the J gene TRBJ1-1; D perhaps matches TRBD1 (5 bases). Germline V lookup: CDR1 SGHTA, CDR2 FQGNSA. V dropped 1 base and J dropped 7 bases, with 13 bases sitting between them. The CDR3 has 14 residues. CDR3 coding DNA: TGTGCCAGCAGCTTAGTAATTGGGGGATTTGAAGCTTTCTTT. Its translation: CASSLVIGGFEAFF.

This clonotype showed up just a few times. This sequence joins TRBV20-1 and TRBJ1-4, with D perhaps matching TRBD1 (6 bases). V lost 1 base and J 7 bases, leaving 22 bases between the germline ends. The CDR3 covers 17 residues. CDR1 DFQATT and CDR2 SNEGSKA come from the germline V gene (reference sequence). The DNA for the CDR3 is TGCAGTGCTAGAGTTCCAGGGGCCCCTCGAGTTGGTGAAAAACTGTTTTTT. This codes for CSARVPGAPRVGEKLFF.

The chain carries TRBV3-1 and TRBJ2-1; 8 bases are a match to TRBD2. The CDR3 spans 15 residues. V dropped 4 bases and J dropped 5; count of bases not matched to a gene: 7. Germline V CDR1 and CDR2: LGHDT, YNNKEL (reference sequence). As DNA, the CDR3 is TGTGCCAGCAGCCCTACTAGCGGACCACACAATGAGCAGTTCTTC. Amino acids: CASSPTSGPHNEQFF.

This clonotype has a handful of counts. The chain couples TRBV24-1 to TRBJ2-7; D is unclear. The CDR3 sequence is 13 residues long. V lost 7 bases and J lost 2, with 11 bases in between. Germline loops: CDR1 KGHDR, CDR2 SFDVKD. This CDR3 is CATSPGPTYEQYF. The CDR3 DNA sequence: TGTGCCACCAGCCCCGGGCCTACCTACGAGCAGTACTTC.

This rearrangement joins TRBV30 to TRBJ2-1; D call uncertain. Trimming took 3 bases from V and 9 from J, leaving 15 bases between them. The germline CDR1 and CDR2 sequences are GTSNPN and SVGIG (reference sequence). The CDR3 contains 13 residues. CDR3 amino acids: CAWRGSTVGEQFF. The CDR3 nucleotides read TGTGCCTGGAGGGGGTCCACGGTAGGTGAGCAGTTCTTC.

V is TRBV4-2 and J is TRBJ1-1; weak D call: TRBD1 (6 bases). V was clipped by 0 bases and J by 0 bases, with 8 bases between them. CDR1 LGHNA and CDR2 YNFKEQ come from the germline V gene. The CDR3 sequence is 15 residues long. The CDR3 loop is CASSQDGQLNTEAFF. In DNA form, the CDR3 reads TGTGCCAGCAGCCAAGATGGACAGCTGAACACTGAAGCTTTCTTT.

The chain has TRBV10-3 and TRBJ1-2; D not certain. V lost 0 bases, J lost 4 bases, and 6 bases lay in between. This CDR3 is built from 13 residues. Germline CDR1 reads ENHRY; CDR2 reads SYGVKD. The chain's CDR3 is CAISESSRYGYTF. CDR3 nucleotides: TGTGCCATCAGTGAGTCAAGCCGCTATGGCTACACCTTC.

The rearrangement joins TRBV20-1 to TRBJ1-2, with 7 bases lining up with TRBD1. The CDR3 covers 13 residues. CDR1 and CDR2 from the germline V gene are DFQATT and SNEGSKA (reference sequence). With 1 base clipped from V and 3 bases from J, the junction kept 2 bases outside the gene matches. CDR3 residues: CSARAGTDYGYTF. In nucleotides, the CDR3 is TGCAGTGCTAGAGCCGGGACAGACTATGGCTACACCTTC.

This clonotype was counted ten times or more. The V call is TRBV20-1, the J call TRBJ1-5, with a weak D call TRBD1 (6 bases). The CDR3 is 12 amino acids. CDR1 is DFQATT and CDR2 is SNEGSKA in the germline V gene (reference sequence). V lost 6 bases and J lost 4, with 10 bases in between. The CDR3 loop is CSALQGNQPQHF. The CDR3 nucleotides read TGCAGTGCCCTACAGGGAAATCAGCCCCAGCATTTT.

This clonotype was found many times. The rearrangement joins TRBV24-1 to TRBJ2-2; tentative D call: TRBD2 (5 bases). Germline CDR1 KGHDR, CDR2 SFDVKD. Deletions cut 3 bases from V and 1 base from J, with 14 bases between. The CDR3 has 17 amino acids. CDR3: CATSDRQLGLNTGELFF. For the CDR3, the DNA is TGTGCCACCAGTGATCGCCAGCTTGGACTGAACACCGGGGAGCTGTTTTTT.

This clonotype has ten or more counts. The chain couples TRBV5-7 to TRBJ2-7; no firm D call. TRBV5-7 is an ORF, with its function uncertain. Trimming pared 0 bases from V and 5 bases from J, leaving 12 bases between. The CDR3 covers 14 residues. In DNA, the CDR3 is TGTGCCAGCAGCTTGGGGCTAGAGAAGGACGAGCAGTACTTC. Encoded protein: CASSLGLEKDEQYF.

This clonotype was counted only a few times. This sequence joins TRBV12-3 or TRBV12-4 and TRBJ2-1; either TRBD1 or TRBD2 may supply D (5 bases each). The V and J ends lost 6 bases and 8 bases respectively, with 20 bases between them. CDR3 length: 15 residues. As DNA, the CDR3 is TGTGCCAGCAGCTTAATCGGACTTATGGGGGATGAGCAGTTCTTC. This gives the protein CASSLIGLMGDEQFF.

This chain joins TRBV20-1 and TRBJ1-2, with 8 bases aligning to TRBD1. The CDR3 totals 12 residues. The V and J ends lost 5 bases and 14 bases, in that order; junction bases with no gene match: 13. Germline values: CDR1 DFQATT, CDR2 SNEGSKA (reference sequence). CDR3 amino acids: CSAHRDRHSGTF. The CDR3 DNA is TGCAGTGCTCACCGGGACAGGCACTCTGGGACCTTC.

The V call is TRBV28, the J call TRBJ2-3, with 9 bases aligning to TRBD1. The trim removed 5 bases at V and 0 bases at J, leaving 3 bases unmatched. The germline gives CDR1 MDHEN, CDR2 SYDVKM. The CDR3 has 15 residues. In nucleotides, the CDR3 is TGTGCCAGCAGTACCGGACAGGGGAGCACAGATACGCAGTATTTT. This gives the protein CASSTGQGSTDTQYF.

The gene calls are TRBV5-1 and TRBJ2-1; 11 bases match TRBD2. CDR3 size: 18 residues. J lost 0 bases, V lost 0 bases, and 5 bases had no gene match. The V gene's germline CDR1 is SGHRS and CDR2 YFSETQ. CDR3 sequence: CASSLASGRPSSYNEQFF. The CDR3 DNA sequence: TGCGCCAGCAGCTTGGCTAGCGGGAGGCCGAGCTCCTACAATGAGCAGTTCTTC.

Turning to this clonotype: As the CDR3 is not closed by the conserved phenylalanine or tryptophan, this likely results from a read error. For the CDR3, the DNA is TGTGCCAGCAGCTTCGGACTAGGAGAGACCCAGTACCTC. This translates into CASSFGLGETQYL. The V gene is TRBV11-2, the J gene TRBJ2-5, with 7 bases that match TRBD2. This CDR3 spans 13 amino acids. Losses at the gene ends were 3 bases for V and 4 bases for J; bases not matched to a gene: 2. CDR1 is SGHAT, CDR2 FQNNGV, per germline.

This clonotype showed up just a few times. The chain has TRBV29-1 and TRBJ2-3; unclear D gene. V dropped 2 bases and J dropped 2 bases, with 8 bases sitting between them. The CDR3 sequence is 13 residues long. Germline V gives CDR1 SQVTM, CDR2 ANQGSEA. The CDR3, as DNA: TGCAGCGTTGAACGTCGGTACACAGATACGCAGTATTTT. As protein: CSVERRYTDTQYF.

A few counts support this clonotype. The chain uses TRBV9 and TRBJ2-7, with D perhaps matching TRBD1 or TRBD2 (6 bases each). Germline values: CDR1 SGDLS, CDR2 YYNGEE. The CDR3 is made up of 15 amino acids. V was clipped by 4 bases and J by 4 bases, with 18 bases between them. As DNA, the CDR3 is TGTGCCAGCAGCCTAGGGGGGCAGGGCGGATACGAGCAGTACTTC. Translation: CASSLGGQGGYEQYF.

V is TRBV2 and J is TRBJ2-1; D may be TRBD2 (7 bases). CDR1 SNHLY and CDR2 FYNNEI come from the germline V gene. The CDR3 runs to 15 residues. The germline V and J ends were trimmed by 7 bases and 4 bases, with 17 bases remaining between them. The chain's CDR3 is CASNPDGGLYNEQFF. For the CDR3, the DNA is TGTGCCAGCAATCCGGACGGGGGGCTATACAATGAGCAGTTCTTC. Full variable domain (outside the CDR3, taken from reference TRBV2 and TRBJ2-1): EPEVTQTPSHQVTQMGQEVILRCVPISNHLYFYWYRQILGQKVEFLVSFYNNEISEKSEIFDDQFSVERPDGSNFTLKIRSTKLEDSAMYFCASNPDGGLYNEQFFGPGTRLTVL.

The chain employs TRBV6-1 and TRBJ1-4; TRBD1 matches at 9 bases. This CDR3 spans 14 amino acids. V gave up 6 bases and J gave up 5 bases; unmatched junction bases: 4. Germline lookup yields CDR1 MNHNS and CDR2 SASEGT. CDR3: CASRGTGINEKLFF. CDR3 DNA sequence: TGTGCCAGCAGGGGGACAGGGATAAATGAAAAACTGTTTTTT.

This clonotype came up many times. The V gene is TRBV14, the J gene TRBJ2-3, with D unresolved. Trimming stripped 3 bases from V and 2 bases from J, with 15 bases between. The CDR3 is made up of 16 amino acids. Germline CDR1 is SGHDN and CDR2 is FVKESK. The DNA for the CDR3 is TGTGCCAGCAGCCACGCAGGCCCGGGCCTCACAGATACGCAGTATTTT. This gives the protein CASSHAGPGLTDTQYF. The variable domain in full, completed from reference TRBV14 and TRBJ2-3, reads EAGVTQFPSHSVIEKGQTVTLRCDPISGHDNLYWYRRVMGKEIKFLLHFVKESKQDESGMPNNRFLAERTGGTYSTLKVQPAELEDSGVYFCASSHAGPGLTDTQYFGPGTRLTVL.

The rearrangement joins TRBV20-1 to TRBJ1-2; D call uncertain. The germline V and J ends were trimmed by 7 bases and 2 bases, with 8 bases remaining between them. The CDR3 consists of 11 residues. In germline, CDR1 is DFQATT, CDR2 SNEGSKA (reference sequence). The CDR3 spells CSVPENYGYTF. DNA of the CDR3: TGCAGTGTACCGGAAAACTATGGCTACACCTTC.

This clonotype turned up a few times. The chain recombines TRBV10-3 with TRBJ1-2; TRBD1 matches at 8 bases. The CDR3 is 13 amino acids. The J segment lost 8 bases and the V segment lost 0 bases, leaving 2 bases of the junction unmatched. Germline V lookup: CDR1 ENHRY, CDR2 SYGVKD. CDR3 loop: CAISESGQGGYTF. The CDR3 nucleotides read TGTGCCATCAGTGAGTCTGGACAGGGAGGCTACACCTTC.

This clonotype was detected only a few times. This sequence joins TRBV29-1 and TRBJ2-1; D not resolved. CDR3 length: 12 residues. Trimming took off 6 bases at V and 8 bases at J, with 14 bases between the two ends. Germline CDR1 is SQVTM and CDR2 is ANQGSEA. CDR3 sequence reads: CSVEQRTDEQFF. CDR3 nucleotides: TGCAGCGTCGAACAGCGCACCGATGAGCAGTTCTTC.

This clonotype was counted between two and nine times. J is TRBJ1-5 and V is TRBV11-2; no clear D. The germline V gene encodes CDR1 SGHAT and CDR2 FQNNGV. The CDR3 runs to 13 residues. V gave up 1 base and J gave up 3 bases, with 4 bases separating them. The CDR3 loop is CASSLVDNQPQHF. Written as DNA, the CDR3 is TGTGCCAGCAGCTTAGTGGACAATCAGCCCCAGCATTTT.

The chain combines TRBV12-5 with TRBJ2-3; D gene uncertain. This CDR3 region has 12 residues. Per the germline V gene, CDR1 is LGHNT and CDR2 is FRNRAP. The V end was cut by 6 bases, the J end by 6 bases, with 10 bases between. Here the CDR3 reads CASGVGLDTQYF. CDR3 in DNA: TGTGCTAGTGGAGTGGGGTTGGATACGCAGTATTTT.

The sample holds one count of this clonotype. V is TRBV18 and J is TRBJ1-2; 8 bases are a match to TRBD1. CDR3 length: 14 residues. V dropped 3 bases and J dropped 5; count of bases not matched to a gene: 5. Per the germline V gene, CDR1 is KGHSH and CDR2 is LQKENI. In nucleotides, the CDR3 is TGTGCCAGCTCACCTTCTGGACAGGGTTATGGCTACACCTTC. Its protein is CASSPSGQGYGYTF.